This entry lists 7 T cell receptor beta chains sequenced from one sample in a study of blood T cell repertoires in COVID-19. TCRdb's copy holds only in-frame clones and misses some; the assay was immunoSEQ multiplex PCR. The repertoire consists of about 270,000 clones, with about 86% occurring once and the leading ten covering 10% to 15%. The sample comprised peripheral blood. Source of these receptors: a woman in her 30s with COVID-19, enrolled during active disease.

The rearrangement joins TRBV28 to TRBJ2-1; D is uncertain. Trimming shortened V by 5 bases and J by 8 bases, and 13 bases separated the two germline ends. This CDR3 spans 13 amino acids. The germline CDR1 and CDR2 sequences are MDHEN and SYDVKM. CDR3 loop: CASSAPYQDEQFF. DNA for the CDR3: TGTGCCAGCAGTGCGCCCTATCAAGATGAGCAGTTCTTC.

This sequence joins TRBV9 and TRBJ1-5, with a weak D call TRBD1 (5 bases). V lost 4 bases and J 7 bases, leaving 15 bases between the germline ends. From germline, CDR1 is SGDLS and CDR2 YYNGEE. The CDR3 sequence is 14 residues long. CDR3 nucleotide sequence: TGTGCCAGCAGCATGAGCGGGGGAGGCCAGCCCCAGCATTTT. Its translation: CASSMSGGGQPQHF.

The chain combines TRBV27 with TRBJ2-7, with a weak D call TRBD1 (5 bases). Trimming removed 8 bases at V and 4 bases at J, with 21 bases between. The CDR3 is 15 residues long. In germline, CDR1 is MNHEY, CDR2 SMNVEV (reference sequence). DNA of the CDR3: TGTGCCAGCCGCGAGGCGGACACCGCGAGGTACGAGCAGTACTTC. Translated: CASREADTARYEQYF.

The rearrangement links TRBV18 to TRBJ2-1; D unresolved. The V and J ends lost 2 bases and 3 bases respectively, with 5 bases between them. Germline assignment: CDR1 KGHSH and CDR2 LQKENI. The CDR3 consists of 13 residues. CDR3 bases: TGTGCCAGCTCACCAACTTACTACAATGAGCAGTTCTTC. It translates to CASSPTYYNEQFF.

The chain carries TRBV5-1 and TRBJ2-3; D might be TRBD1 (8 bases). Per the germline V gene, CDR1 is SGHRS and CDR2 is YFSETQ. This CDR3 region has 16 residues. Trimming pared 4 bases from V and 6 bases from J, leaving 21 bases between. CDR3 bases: TGCGCCAGCAGCGAGACAGGGGTCGCGGGGGCGGATACGCAGTATTTT. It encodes CASSETGVAGADTQYF.

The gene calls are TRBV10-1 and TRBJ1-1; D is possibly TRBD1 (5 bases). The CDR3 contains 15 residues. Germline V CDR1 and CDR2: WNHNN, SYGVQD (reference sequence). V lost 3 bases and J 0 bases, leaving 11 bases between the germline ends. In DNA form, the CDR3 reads TGCGCCAGCAGTGACCCAGGGATGGTGAACACTGAAGCTTTCTTT. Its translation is CASSDPGMVNTEAFF.

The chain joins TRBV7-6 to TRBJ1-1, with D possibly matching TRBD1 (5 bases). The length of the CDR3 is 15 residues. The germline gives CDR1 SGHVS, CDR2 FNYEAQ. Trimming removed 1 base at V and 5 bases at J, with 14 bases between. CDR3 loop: CASSLGSQGRTEAFF. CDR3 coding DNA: TGTGCCAGCAGCTTAGGTAGTCAGGGCCGGACTGAAGCTTTCTTT. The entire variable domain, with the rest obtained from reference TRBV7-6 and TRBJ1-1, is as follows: GAGVSQSPRYKVTKRGQDVALRCDPISGHVSLYWYRQALGQGPEFLTYFNYEAQQDKSGLPNDRFSAERPEGSISTLTIQRTEQRDSAMYRCASSLGSQGRTEAFFGQGTRLTVV.